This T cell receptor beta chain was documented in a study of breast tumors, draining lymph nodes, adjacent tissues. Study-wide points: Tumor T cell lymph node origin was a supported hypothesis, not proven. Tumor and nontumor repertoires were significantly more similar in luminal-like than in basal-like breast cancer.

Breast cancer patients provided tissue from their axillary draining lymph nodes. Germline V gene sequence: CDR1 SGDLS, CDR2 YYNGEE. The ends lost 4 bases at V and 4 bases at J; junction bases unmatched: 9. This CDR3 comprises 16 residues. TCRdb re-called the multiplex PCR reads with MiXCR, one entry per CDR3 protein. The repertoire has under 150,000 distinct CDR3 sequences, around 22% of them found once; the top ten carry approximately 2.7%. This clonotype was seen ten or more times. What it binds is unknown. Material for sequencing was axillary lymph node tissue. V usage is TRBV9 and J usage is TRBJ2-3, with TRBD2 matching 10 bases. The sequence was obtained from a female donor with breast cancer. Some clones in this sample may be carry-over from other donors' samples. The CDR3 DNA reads TGTGCCAGCAGCACCCCTAGCGGGAGAGGAGCAGATACGCAGTATTTT. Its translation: CASSTPSGRGADTQYF.